The 3 T cell receptor beta chains below were found in one sample sequenced in a study of blood T cell repertoires in COVID-19. Sequencing used immunoSEQ multiplex PCR; TCRdb keeps in-frame clones, though not all of them. This table has under 350,000 clones, approximately 89% appearing once. Sequencing was performed on PBMCs or T cells enriched from blood (not recorded which). The source is a woman aged 55-70 years who had recovered from COVID-19.

The chain combines TRBV6-1 with TRBJ2-2, with D possibly TRBD2 on 6 matching bases. V lost 3 bases and J lost 0, with 8 bases in between. The germline V gene encodes CDR1 MNHNS and CDR2 SASEGT. The CDR3 is 15 amino acids. CDR3: CASSEVAANTGELFF. Written as DNA, the CDR3 is TGTGCCAGCAGTGAGGTAGCGGCGAACACCGGGGAGCTGTTTTTT.

V and J are TRBV11-3 and TRBJ1-1; D not resolved. V lost 3 bases to trimming and J lost 4 bases, with 9 bases between them. CDR1 SGHNT and CDR2 YENEEA come from the germline V gene. CDR3 size: 13 residues. CDR3 nucleotide sequence: TGTGCCAGCAGCTTCGGAGTGTCCACTGAAGCTTTCTTT. Its protein product is CASSFGVSTEAFF.

The V and J genes are TRBV6-6 and TRBJ1-5, with D perhaps TRBD1 (6 bases). The CDR3 runs to 15 residues. Trimming cost V 6 bases and J 4 bases, with 16 bases left between them. CDR1 and CDR2 (germline): MNHNY, SVGAGI (reference sequence). The CDR3 sequence: CASRLPTGENQPQHF. CDR3 nucleotides: TGTGCCAGCAGACTTCCGACAGGTGAGAATCAGCCCCAGCATTTT.